This TCR beta chain was obtained from a study of cytomegalovirus exposure and HLA in healthy donors. Between the trimmed V and J ends, which lost 2 bases and 6 bases, there was a span of 12 bases. Germline CDR1 reads KGHSH; CDR2 reads LQKENI. This CDR3 contains 14 residues. Use of 60 Vbeta and 13 Jbeta primers characterized the PCR. The data were produced by immunoSEQ multiplex PCR, yet TCRdb's version contains in-frame clones alone and is incomplete. The sample gives 100,000 to 150,000 clones, approximately 80% of which show up once; about 3.4% is in the top ten. The sequenced material came from PBMCs. The chain uses TRBV18 and TRBJ2-3, with D uncertain. The TCR sequence derives from a man aged 25-45 years in good health and CMV-seronegative. The CDR3 coding sequence is TGTGCCAGCTCACCAACGCCTGAGGCCGATACGCAGTATTTT. Amino acids: CASSPTPEADTQYF.